This T cell receptor beta chain is drawn from a study of vaccination and CD4 T cells after COVID-19. Study-level information: Collection of post-vaccine samples followed dose two by a median approximately 69 days, spanning a range of 14 to 241.

Note on this clonotype: Its specificity is not known.

Sample treatment: approximately 9-day PBMC culture with coronavirus spike peptide pools or control peptides (ViraFEST assay). Positive PCR tests dated from March to December 2020, predating US Alpha, Beta and Delta variants. Sequenced with the Oncomine TCR Beta short-read assay was DNA taken from cultured CD4+ T cells. Via MiXCR, TCRdb re-called the PCR reads, giving one row per CDR3 protein. The sample includes roughly 20,000 distinct CDR3 sequences, about 50% of them seen just once. The study's findings and limits: The study found median SARS-CoV-2-reactive clonotypes rising from roughly 21 to 40, not significantly.

This specimen was CD4+ T cells from blood, cultured in vitro, taken before SARS-CoV-2 vaccination. The origin of this receptor is a human donor who had recovered from COVID-19.

The CDR3 region has the DNA TGCAGTGCTGGGGGAACTAATGAAAAACTGTTTTTT. This codes for CSAGGTNEKLFF. The chain employs TRBV20-1 and TRBJ1-4, with D possibly matching TRBD1 (5 bases). V lost 5 bases to trimming and J lost 1 base, with 5 bases between them. Germline V gives CDR1 DFQATT, CDR2 SNEGSKA (reference sequence). The CDR3 totals 12 residues.